The present T cell receptor beta chain was sequenced within a study of OX40 agonist ivuxolimab in advanced cancers. Study background: Hepatocellular carcinoma, melanoma, renal cell or head and neck cancer was diagnosed in the dose-escalation patients. Study-wide findings and caveats: Expansion of clones was among the lowest in partial responders at 0.1-3.0 mg/kg.

Produced via immunoSEQ multiplex PCR; TCRdb's table is partial and in-frame only. The table has tens of thousands of clones, roughly 88% seen once. This clone was counted a single time. As yet, its antigen is unknown. The CDR3 is 19 amino acids. Germline CDR1 is LNHDA and CDR2 is SQIVND (reference sequence). The V gene end was trimmed by 5 bases and the J gene end by 0 bases; junction bases not matched to a gene: 15. This clonotype was obtained from an adult with an advanced solid tumor such as melanoma, head and neck, liver or kidney cancer. The source material was CD4+ or CD8+ T cells sorted from blood, sampled in a trial of the OX40 agonist ivuxolimab. V gene TRBV19 combines with J gene TRBJ1-5; 8 bases are shared with TRBD1. This CDR3 reads CASSAGQGSSIYSNQPQHF. CDR3 coding DNA: TGTGCCAGTAGTGCTGGACAGGGATCCTCTATTTATAGCAATCAGCCCCAGCATTTT.